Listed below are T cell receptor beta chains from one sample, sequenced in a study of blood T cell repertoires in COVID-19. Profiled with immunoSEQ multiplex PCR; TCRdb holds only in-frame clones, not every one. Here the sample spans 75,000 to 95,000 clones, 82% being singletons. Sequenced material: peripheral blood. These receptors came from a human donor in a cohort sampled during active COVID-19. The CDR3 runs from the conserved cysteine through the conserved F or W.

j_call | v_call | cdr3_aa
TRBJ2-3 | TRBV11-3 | CASSLGQGTTDTQYF
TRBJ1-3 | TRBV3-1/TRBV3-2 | CASSRTGVSGDTIYF
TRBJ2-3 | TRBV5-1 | CASSLVQRPDTQYF
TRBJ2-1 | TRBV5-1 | CASSPGQGADEQFF
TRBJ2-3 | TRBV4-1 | CASSQGRQGRSTDTQYF
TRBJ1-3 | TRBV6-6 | CASSYSGAGNTIYF
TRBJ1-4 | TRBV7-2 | CASTPRGGINEKLFF
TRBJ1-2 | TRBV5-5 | CASSLARGAPNYGYTF
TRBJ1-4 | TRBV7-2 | CASSLGYLRSEKLFF
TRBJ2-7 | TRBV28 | CASSHVQGGSYEQYF
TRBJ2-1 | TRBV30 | CACSGDAYNEQFF
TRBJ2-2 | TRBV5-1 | CASRYSSGELFF
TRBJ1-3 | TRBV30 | CAWTQGGNTIYF
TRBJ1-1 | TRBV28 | CASSIGDRFNTEAFF
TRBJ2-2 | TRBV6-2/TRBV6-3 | CASSYLREGELFF
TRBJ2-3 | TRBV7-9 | CASSPSGWARTDTQYF
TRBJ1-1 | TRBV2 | CASRSPNTEAFF
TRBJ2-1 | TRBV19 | CATWQGPYNEQFF
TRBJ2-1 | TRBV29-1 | CSVGWNEQFF
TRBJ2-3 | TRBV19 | CASQIRDRGLDTQYF
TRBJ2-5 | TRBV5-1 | CASSLAIGGKQETQYF
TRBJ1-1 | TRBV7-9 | CASTPEGTNTEAFF
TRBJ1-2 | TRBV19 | CASSSGQGRNLLYGYTF
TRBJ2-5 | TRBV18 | CASSRGQYQETQYF
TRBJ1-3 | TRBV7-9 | CASSLDTGGDTIYF
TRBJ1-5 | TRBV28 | CASSFGGQPQHF
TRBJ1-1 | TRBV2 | CASSVSPNTEAFF
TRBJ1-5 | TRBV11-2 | CASSPDRVSNQPQHF
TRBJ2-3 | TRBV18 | CASSLGQGGTDTQYF
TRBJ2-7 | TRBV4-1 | CASSQVDLAGGYEQYF
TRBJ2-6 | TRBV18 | CASSPPGQGYAGANVLTF
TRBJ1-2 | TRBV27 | CASSPWDSSNYGYTF
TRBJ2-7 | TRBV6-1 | CASSELGGGWYYEQYF
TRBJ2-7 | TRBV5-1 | CASSLTPTGEVYEQYF
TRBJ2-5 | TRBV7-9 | CASSSRTSGAETQYF
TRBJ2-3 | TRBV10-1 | CASSVTGRAPTDTQYF
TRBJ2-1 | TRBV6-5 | CASSYGSGGRNEQFF
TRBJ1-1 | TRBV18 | CASSLTTGTGVTEAFF
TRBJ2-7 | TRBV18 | CASSPPGVSYEQYF
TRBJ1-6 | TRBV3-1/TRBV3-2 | CASGETSYNSPLHF
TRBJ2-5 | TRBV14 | CASSPLETETQYF
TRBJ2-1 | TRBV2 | CASSKAGDEQFF
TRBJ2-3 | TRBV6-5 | CASSLSGGVADTQYF
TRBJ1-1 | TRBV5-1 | CASTTWGRRRNTEAFF
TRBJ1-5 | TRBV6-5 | CASTRGEQPQHF
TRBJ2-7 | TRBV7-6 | CASSFQRGSYEQYF
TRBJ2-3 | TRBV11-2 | CASSLGLAGGISTDTQYF
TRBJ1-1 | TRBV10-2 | CASLASTEAFF
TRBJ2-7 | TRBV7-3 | CASSLAGAVGEQYF